These 17 T cell receptor beta chains were all obtained from the same sample, sequenced in a study of blood T cell repertoires in COVID-19. Produced via immunoSEQ multiplex PCR; TCRdb's table is partial and in-frame only. The table includes around 210,000 clones, 84% detected once. Specimen: peripheral blood. The source of these receptors is a woman older than 75 with COVID-19, enrolled during active disease.

The chain couples TRBV28 to TRBJ1-2, with D unclear. From germline, CDR1 is MDHEN and CDR2 SYDVKM. Trimming left V 5 bases short and J 5 bases short, with 9 bases between. The length of the CDR3 is 12 residues. CDR3 loop: CASSGRNYGYTF. CDR3 nucleotide sequence: TGTGCCAGCAGTGGCAGAAATTATGGCTACACCTTC.

The chain couples TRBV5-1 to TRBJ1-6, with TRBD1 matching over 8 bases. J was trimmed by 7 bases and V by 4 bases; bases with no gene match: 13. CDR3 length: 17 residues. Looked up from germline, CDR1 is SGHRS and CDR2 is YFSETQ. CDR3 in amino acids: CASSRAPGQVKNSPLHF. DNA for the CDR3: TGCGCCAGCAGCCGCGCCCCGGGACAGGTTAAAAATTCACCCCTCCACTTT.

As concerns this clone: The identical CDR3 is also encoded by other nucleotide sequences in the sample. V and J are TRBV14 and TRBJ2-5; weak D call: TRBD2 (5 bases). The CDR3 consists of 11 residues. Germline V lookup: CDR1 SGHDN, CDR2 FVKESK. Trimming removed 4 bases from V and 5 bases from J, with 5 bases in between. CDR3 sequence: CASSPGETQYF. CDR3 DNA sequence: TGTGCCAGCAGCCCGGGGGAGACCCAGTACTTC.

This clone occurred a few times. The chain is built from TRBV2 and TRBJ1-1, with D tentatively TRBD1 (6 bases). Trimming took off 2 bases at V and 4 bases at J, with 11 bases between the two ends. The CDR3 is 14 amino acids. The germline CDR1 and CDR2 sequences are SNHLY and FYNNEI. CDR3 nucleotides: TGTGCCAGCAGTGAATTAACAGGGAGCACTGAAGCTTTCTTT. Protein: CASSELTGSTEAFF.

This chain uses TRBV5-6 with TRBJ2-1, with 8 bases lining up with TRBD2. The length of the CDR3 is 16 residues. CDR1 is SGHDT and CDR2 is YYEEEE in the germline V gene. V lost 0 bases to trimming and J lost 7 bases; unmatched junction nucleotides: 9. CDR3 nucleotide sequence: TGTGCCAGCAGCTTGGTGGCGGCTAGCGGGTTGAATGAGCAGTTCTTC. It specifies CASSLVAASGLNEQFF.

The chain uses TRBV19 and TRBJ1-1; possible D gene TRBD1, 5 bases. CDR3 length equals 12 residues. The V and J ends lost 11 bases and 0 bases respectively, with 10 bases between them. The germline gives CDR1 LNHDA, CDR2 SQIVND (reference sequence). In DNA form, the CDR3 reads TGTGCCTCCCAGGGAATGAACACTGAAGCTTTCTTT. Protein: CASQGMNTEAFF. Full variable domain (rest looked up from reference TRBV19 and TRBJ1-1): DGGITQSPKYLFRKEGQNVTLSCEQNLNHDAMYWYRQDPGQGLRLIYYSQIVNDFQKGDIAEGYSVSREKKESFPLTVTSAQKNPTAFYLCASQGMNTEAFFGQGTRLTVV.

The chain combines TRBV19 with TRBJ1-1, with a possible D match to TRBD1 (5 bases). The CDR3 extends over 14 amino acids. The V end lost 7 bases, the J end lost 5 bases, and 17 bases lay between the germline ends. Germline lookup yields CDR1 LNHDA and CDR2 SQIVND (reference sequence). CDR3 sequence: CASNRVGGGTEAFF. The CDR3 nucleotides read TGTGCCAGTAACCGTGTGGGGGGAGGGACTGAAGCTTTCTTT.

The chain employs TRBV19 and TRBJ1-1; weak D call: TRBD1 (5 bases). The CDR3 is 15 amino acids. Germline loops: CDR1 LNHDA, CDR2 SQIVND (reference sequence). The V gene lost 9 bases and the J gene lost 0 bases, with 17 bases spanning the gap. The CDR3 nucleotides read TGTGCCAGCGTAGACGTCGGACAAATGAACACTGAAGCTTTCTTT. Translating gives CASVDVGQMNTEAFF.

This clone has just one count. The V call is TRBV9, the J call TRBJ1-1; D not certain. Trimming shortened V by 0 bases and J by 6 bases, and 12 bases separated the two germline ends. This CDR3 has 14 residues. In germline, CDR1 is SGDLS, CDR2 YYNGEE. CDR3 sequence: CASSVGSEGSEAFF. The CDR3 DNA reads TGTGCCAGCAGCGTAGGGTCGGAGGGCTCTGAAGCTTTCTTT.

This clone has only a few counts. The V and J genes are TRBV28 and TRBJ2-1; 7 nucleotides match TRBD1. The V gene's germline CDR1 is MDHEN and CDR2 SYDVKM. V lost 5 bases, J lost 10 bases, and 5 bases stayed unmatched. The CDR3 has 12 amino acids. DNA for the CDR3: TGTGCCAGCAGTCCGACAGGGCTAGAGCAGTTCTTC. Amino acid sequence: CASSPTGLEQFF.

The chain is built from TRBV3-1 (or the pseudogene TRBV3-2) and TRBJ2-2, with 11 bases identical to TRBD2. Germline CDR1 is LGHDT and CDR2 is YNNKEL (reference sequence). The CDR3 totals 17 residues. Trimming at V came to 6 bases and at J to 4 bases, leaving 10 bases not matched to a gene. The CDR3 region has the DNA TGTGCCAGCAGTCCTCTAGCGGGAGGATCACGCACCGGGGAGCTGTTTTTT. Translated: CASSPLAGGSRTGELFF.

The chain combines TRBV11-3 with TRBJ1-1; D is unresolved. This CDR3 is 14 amino acids long. Germline lookup yields CDR1 SGHNT and CDR2 YENEEA. V was clipped by 1 base and J by 2 bases, with 8 bases between them. This chain's CDR3 is CASSLGTTNTEAFF. The CDR3 nucleotides are TGTGCCAGCAGCTTAGGTACTACCAACACTGAAGCTTTCTTT. Full variable domain (remainder filled in from reference TRBV11-3 and TRBJ1-1): EAGVVQSPRYKIIEKKQPVAFWCNPISGHNTLYWYLQNLGQGPELLIRYENEEAVDDSQLPKDRFSAERLKGVDSTLKIQPAELGDSAVYLCASSLGTTNTEAFFGQGTRLTVV.

The CDR3 reads CSGGVAVNEKLFF. For the CDR3, the DNA is TGCAGCGGGGGGGTGGCAGTCAATGAAAAACTGTTTTTT. V gene TRBV29-1 combines with J gene TRBJ1-4, with a possible D match to TRBD1 (5 bases). CDR1 and CDR2 from the germline V gene are SQVTM and ANQGSEA. This CDR3 spans 13 amino acids. With 7 bases removed from V and 5 bases from J, the gap between germline ends came to 14 bases.

The chain combines TRBV19 with TRBJ1-2, with 9 bases identical to TRBD1. Germline V gene lookup returns CDR1 LNHDA and CDR2 SQIVND (reference sequence). The CDR3 runs to 15 residues. The ends lost 5 bases at V and 5 bases at J; junction bases unmatched: 9. DNA of the CDR3: TGTGCCAGTAGTCCTGCGTCGGGACAGGGTTATGGCTACACCTTC. It yields the protein CASSPASGQGYGYTF.

This sequence joins TRBV6-5 and TRBJ2-3; D is unresolved. The CDR3 covers 15 residues. V lost 6 bases and J 0 bases, leaving 13 bases between the germline ends. Germline CDR1 MNHEY, CDR2 SVGAGI. The CDR3 spells CASSRTSISTDTQYF. In nucleotides, the CDR3 is TGTGCCAGCAGCCGAACTTCGATAAGCACAGATACGCAGTATTTT.

The chain is built from TRBV6-5 and TRBJ2-7; 7 bases fit TRBD1. There are 14 residues in the CDR3. Per germline, CDR1 MNHEY and CDR2 SVGAGI. Trimming took 8 bases from V and 2 from J; bases not matched to a gene: 9. The CDR3 nucleotides are TGTGCCAGCCGAGGACAGGAGAATACCTACGAGCAGTACTTC. It translates to CASRGQENTYEQYF.

V and J are TRBV5-4 and TRBJ2-7; 9 nucleotides agree with TRBD2. With V trimmed by 4 bases and J by 4 bases, 6 bases remained unmatched. CDR3 length: 14 amino acids. The V gene's germline CDR1 is SGHNT and CDR2 YYREEE (reference sequence). Here the CDR3 reads CASSPDTSGYEQYF. The CDR3 DNA sequence: TGTGCCAGCAGCCCTGATACTAGCGGGTACGAGCAGTACTTC.